Below are 25 T cell receptor beta chains sequenced from a single sample in a study of T cells expressing NK-cell markers (dated by TCRdb to about 2020). The library was built by means of 5' RACE. Sequencing used an Illumina HiSeq 2000. Through TCRdb reprocessing, the reads give one entry per CDR3 protein sequence; DNA is omitted. The sample table records hundreds of thousands of distinct CDR3 sequences. Jointly, the top ten make up around 4% of the sample. Sequenced: blood T cells: a sorted CD56 or NKG2C T cell subset, CD4+ or CD8+ T cells, or bulk PBMC T cells (not recorded which). The receptors shown here come from a man between 18 and 35 years old in good health. Donor details come from another sample of the same person, matched by shared clones.

CDR3 region: CASSLLKGGWDTEAFF. J is TRBJ1-1 and V is TRBV27; TCRdb gives TRBD1 as the D gene, but with no DNA this cannot be confirmed. The germline V gene has CDR1 MNHEY and CDR2 SMNVEV (reference sequence). The CDR3 spans 16 residues.

The rearrangement joins TRBV12-3 or TRBV12-4 to TRBJ2-5; TCRdb's D gene call, TRBD1, goes unchecked for lack of DNA. The CDR3 length is 12 residues. The chain's CDR3 is CASSPSGQTQYF.

The chain links TRBV6-1 to TRBJ2-7; TCRdb returns TRBD2, unconfirmable since there is no DNA. Looked up from germline, CDR1 is MNHNS and CDR2 is SASEGT. The CDR3 is made up of 15 amino acids. The CDR3 is CASRSSGRAHSEQYF.

V usage is TRBV7-2 and J usage is TRBJ2-7; TCRdb gives TRBD1 as the D gene, but with no DNA this cannot be confirmed. The CDR3 sequence is 17 residues long. Germline values: CDR1 SGHTA, CDR2 FQGNSA. CDR3 protein: CASSLAGGTGNQYEQYF.

The genes are TRBV29-1 and TRBJ2-2. Germline V gene sequence: CDR1 SQVTM, CDR2 ANQGSEA. This CDR3 spans 13 amino acids. CDR3 sequence reads: CSVEFVKAGELFF.

V is TRBV5-1 and J is TRBJ1-1; absent DNA, TCRdb's TRBD1 call cannot be checked. The CDR3 has 16 residues. Germline-derived CDR1 and CDR2 are SGHRS and YFSETQ. CDR3 residues: CASSLGGTGGNTEAFF. Using reference TRBV5-1 and TRBJ1-1 for the parts outside the CDR3, the full variable domain is KAGVTQTPRYLIKTRGQQVTLSCSPISGHRSVSWYQQTPGQGLQFLFEYFSETQRNKGNFPGRFSGRQFSNSRSEMNVSTLELGDSALYLCASSLGGTGGNTEAFFGQGTRLTVV.

The rearrangement uses TRBV21-1 and TRBJ2-1; as DNA is missing, the TRBD2 call by TCRdb cannot be tested. TRBV21-1 is recorded as a pseudogene. The CDR3 sequence is 14 residues long. The CDR3 sequence: CASTRGSHMDEQFF.

The gene calls are TRBV7-9 and TRBJ2-2. Germline values: CDR1 SEHNR, CDR2 FQNEAQ (reference sequence). This CDR3 contains 13 residues. The CDR3 loop is CASSPSQPGELFF.

This chain links TRBV6-6 with TRBJ1-1. The CDR3 consists of 13 residues. Germline CDR1 is MNHNY and CDR2 is SVGAGI (reference sequence). The CDR3 here is CASIRPEDTEAFF.

The rearrangement joins TRBV4-1 to TRBJ2-1; TCRdb proposes TRBD1, but this gene call is untestable without DNA. Germline V CDR1 and CDR2: MGHRA, YSYEKL. The CDR3 length is 15 residues. The CDR3 sequence: CASSQTDRFYNEQFF.

The chain employs TRBV4-3 and TRBJ2-3; no DNA is available, so the TRBD1 call from TCRdb remains unchecked. Germline CDR1 reads LGHNA; CDR2 reads YSLEER. The CDR3 has 15 residues. The CDR3 sequence: CASSQEPGRPDTQYF.

The chain combines TRBV7-9 with TRBJ2-5. CDR3 length: 14 residues. Germline assignment: CDR1 SEHNR and CDR2 FQNEAQ (reference sequence). CDR3 loop: CASSLVSAQETQYF.

The V gene is TRBV29-1, the J gene TRBJ2-1; there is no DNA to check the TCRdb D call of TRBD1. Per the germline V gene, CDR1 is SQVTM and CDR2 is ANQGSEA. This CDR3 spans 15 amino acids. The CDR3 sequence: CSVLGTGGAYNEQFF.

The rearrangement uses TRBV5-1 and TRBJ2-1; TCRdb indicates TRBD2, and absent DNA this call remains unverified. CDR3 length: 17 amino acids. Looked up from germline, CDR1 is SGHRS and CDR2 is YFSETQ. This CDR3 is CASSLDWAGGPFNEQFF.

The chain joins TRBV6-1 to TRBJ2-1; TCRdb selects TRBD1, and the lack of DNA leaves this call unchecked. CDR3 length: 17 residues. CDR1 and CDR2 (germline): MNHNS, SASEGT. The chain's CDR3 is CASSPVPGAGSGNEQFF.

The chain uses TRBV21-1 and TRBJ2-4; TCRdb returns TRBD1, unconfirmable since there is no DNA. TRBV21-1 is given as a pseudogene. This CDR3 region has 16 residues. CDR3 residues: CASSTRQSLAKNIQYF.

This chain connects TRBV6-2 or TRBV6-3 to TRBJ1-4. CDR3 length equals 17 residues. Looked up from germline, CDR1 is MNHEY and CDR2 is SVGEGT. The CDR3 sequence is CASSYSRLDGTNEKLFF.

The V call is TRBV12-3 or TRBV12-4, the J call TRBJ2-3; TCRdb's D call of TRBD2 is untestable without DNA. CDR3 length: 14 amino acids. The CDR3 here is CASTFSRGADTQYF.

The V gene is TRBV7-9, the J gene TRBJ1-5; TCRdb's D gene call, TRBD1, goes unchecked for lack of DNA. This CDR3 spans 16 amino acids. Germline CDR1 SEHNR, CDR2 FQNEAQ (reference sequence). CDR3 sequence reads: CASSYWTGRNNQPQHF. The whole variable domain, remainder taken from reference TRBV7-9 and TRBJ1-5, is DTGVSQNPRHKITKRGQNVTFRCDPISEHNRLYWYRQTLGQGPEFLTYFQNEAQLEKSRLLSDRFSAERPKGSFSTLEIQRTEQGDSAMYLCASSYWTGRNNQPQHFGDGTRLSIL.

The chain joins TRBV5-1 to TRBJ2-2. CDR1 SGHRS and CDR2 YFSETQ come from the germline V gene. The CDR3 consists of 11 residues. CDR3 loop: CASRTSGELFF.

CDR3 amino acids: CASSYSTGARYNEQFF. The V call is TRBV6-2 or TRBV6-3, the J call TRBJ2-1; TCRdb lists TRBD1, though no DNA is available to test this call. The CDR3 is made up of 16 amino acids. Per germline, CDR1 MNHEY and CDR2 SVGEGT.

The chain carries TRBV6-2 or TRBV6-3 and TRBJ1-1. CDR3 length: 13 residues. In germline, CDR1 is MNHEY, CDR2 SVGEGT. The CDR3 region is CASDGLRNTEAFF.

The chain uses TRBV5-1 and TRBJ2-7; the TRBD1 assignment by TCRdb is unverifiable without DNA. This CDR3 region has 15 residues. Germline CDR1 and CDR2: SGHRS and YFSETQ. CDR3 in amino acids: CASSLPGDSFGEQYF. The whole variable domain, remainder taken from reference TRBV5-1 and TRBJ2-7, is KAGVTQTPRYLIKTRGQQVTLSCSPISGHRSVSWYQQTPGQGLQFLFEYFSETQRNKGNFPGRFSGRQFSNSRSEMNVSTLELGDSALYLCASSLPGDSFGEQYFGPGTRLTVT.

J is TRBJ1-1 and V is TRBV12-3 or TRBV12-4; TCRdb's D call, TRBD1, is unchecked because there is no DNA. The CDR3 spans 13 residues. The CDR3: CASRPTGLGEAFF.

J is TRBJ2-3 and V is TRBV28; TCRdb indicates TRBD1, and absent DNA this call remains unverified. Germline CDR1 MDHEN, CDR2 SYDVKM. CDR3 size: 19 residues. CDR3 amino acids: CASVPNLNKQGYRADTQYF.